Following are 14 T cell receptor beta chains from one sample sequenced in a study of T cells after yellow fever vaccination. Via MiXCR, TCRdb re-called the 5' RACE reads, giving one row per CDR3 protein. The sample yields tens of thousands of distinct CDR3 sequences, around 7% seen once. The input for sequencing was CD8+ T cells sorted from PBMCs, taken less than 11 days after the first yellow fever vaccination. The receptors come from a man between 18 and 35 years old who received the YFV17D yellow fever vaccine.

There are a few counts of this clonotype. This chain uses TRBV9 with TRBJ1-4; no definite D call. The CDR3 spans 17 residues. In germline, CDR1 is SGDLS, CDR2 YYNGEE. V shed 7 bases and J shed 3 bases, with 22 bases lying between them. CDR3 in amino acids: CASSNPHPGRSNEKLFF. The CDR3 nucleotides are TGTGCCAGCTCCAACCCGCACCCCGGCAGATCTAATGAAAAACTGTTTTTT. Full variable domain (outside the CDR3, taken from reference TRBV9 and TRBJ1-4): DSGVTQTPKHLITATGQRVTLRCSPRSGDLSVYWYQQSLDQGLQFLIQYYNGEERAKGNILERFSAQQFPDLHSELNLSSLELGDSALYFCASSNPHPGRSNEKLFFGSGTQLSVL.

This clonotype was counted between two and nine times. J is TRBJ1-5 and V is TRBV19, with D possibly matching TRBD1 (5 bases). CDR1 is LNHDA and CDR2 is SQIVND in the germline V gene (reference sequence). CDR3 length: 15 amino acids. V gave up 5 bases and J gave up 7 bases, with 18 bases separating them. CDR3 coding DNA: TGTGCCAGTAGTCCCCTGGGGGTTGGGGGACAGCCCCAGCATTTT. It yields the protein CASSPLGVGGQPQHF.

This clonotype showed up many times. The J gene is TRBJ1-3, the V gene TRBV12-3 or TRBV12-4; D ambiguous. This CDR3 spans 14 amino acids. V lost 7 bases, J lost 3 bases, and 13 bases lay in between. DNA of the CDR3: TGTGCCAGCAAACCGGGAATCGGTGGAAACACCATATATTTT. It encodes CASKPGIGGNTIYF.

This clonotype came up many times. The chain couples TRBV7-2 to TRBJ2-3, with D uncertain. Trimming removed 5 bases from V and 4 bases from J, with 10 bases in between. CDR1 is SGHTA and CDR2 is FQGNSA in the germline V gene. The CDR3 has 13 amino acids. CDR3 amino acids: CASSPQRPDTQYF. The CDR3 DNA reads as TGTGCCAGCAGCCCCCAGAGGCCAGATACGCAGTATTTT. The full variable domain, its missing parts supplied by reference TRBV7-2 and TRBJ2-3, is GAGVSQSPSNKVTEKGKDVELRCDPISGHTALYWYRQSLGQGLEFLIYFQGNSAPDKSGLPSDRFSAERTGGSVSTLTIQRTQQEDSAVYLCASSPQRPDTQYFGPGTRLTVL.

J is TRBJ2-1 and V is TRBV5-1; maybe TRBD1 (7 bases). In germline, CDR1 is SGHRS, CDR2 YFSETQ. V was cut by 2 bases and J by 7 bases, with 13 bases left in between. The CDR3 has 14 residues. CDR3 nucleotide sequence: TGCGCCAGCAGCTTCCAGGGGGGTGTGAATGAGCAGTTCTTC. Residues: CASSFQGGVNEQFF.

This clonotype was seen ten or more times. The chain is built from TRBV7-6 and TRBJ2-2; 8 bases fit TRBD1. The V segment lost 1 base and the J segment 2 bases; nucleotides outside the gene matches: 3. Germline V lookup: CDR1 SGHVS, CDR2 FNYEAQ. The CDR3 runs 16 residues. CDR3: CASSLGAGGNTGELFF. In DNA, the CDR3 is TGTGCCAGCAGCTTAGGGGCAGGGGGCAACACCGGGGAGCTGTTTTTT. Together with reference TRBV7-6 and TRBJ2-2, the CDR3 gives the full variable domain: GAGVSQSPRYKVTKRGQDVALRCDPISGHVSLYWYRQALGQGPEFLTYFNYEAQQDKSGLPNDRFSAERPEGSISTLTIQRTEQRDSAMYRCASSLGAGGNTGELFFGEGSRLTVL.

The V gene is TRBV7-9, the J gene TRBJ2-6; D call uncertain. V was cut by 4 bases and J by 2 bases, with 12 bases left in between. The germline CDR1 and CDR2 sequences are SEHNR and FQNEAQ (reference sequence). The CDR3 loop spans 16 amino acids. DNA for the CDR3: TGTGCCAGCAGCTCGAGTGTAGTTACTGGGGCCAACGTCCTGACTTTC. This encodes CASSSSVVTGANVLTF.

A few counts support this clonotype. The CDR3 sequence: CASSLEGRGVVVAPLHF. CDR3 sequence (DNA): TGTGCCAGCAGCTTAGAAGGGCGGGGGGTGGTTGTTGCACCCCTCCACTTT. V and J are TRBV11-2 and TRBJ1-6; maybe TRBD1 (5 bases). Between the trimmed V and J ends, which lost 0 bases and 11 bases, there was a span of 20 bases. CDR1 and CDR2 (germline): SGHAT, FQNNGV. This CDR3 region has 17 residues.

This clonotype was counted between two and nine times. The chain links TRBV4-2 to TRBJ2-1; D is ambiguous. The germline CDR1 and CDR2 sequences are LGHNA and YNFKEQ. The V end was cut by 4 bases, the J end by 7 bases, with 14 bases between. This CDR3 has 14 amino acids. The CDR3 bases are TGTGCCAGCAGCCTCCCCTCTATCTTGAATGAGCAGTTCTTC. It is translated as CASSLPSILNEQFF.

This clonotype was counted a few times. This rearrangement joins TRBV5-1 to TRBJ2-7; D gene uncertain. V shed 0 bases and J shed 3 bases, with 10 bases lying between them. The V gene's germline CDR1 is SGHRS and CDR2 YFSETQ. The length of the CDR3 is 14 residues. CDR3 DNA sequence: TGCGCCAGCAGCTTGGCCCCCCCTAGCTACGAGCAGTACTTC. Translated, it gives CASSLAPPSYEQYF.

In the case of this clonotype: A much bigger clone sits one base away, suggesting this may be a read error. The gene calls are TRBV3-1 and TRBJ2-6; perhaps TRBD1 as D (6 bases). This CDR3 has 19 amino acids. V lost 8 bases to trimming and J lost 2 bases, with 25 bases between them. Germline values: CDR1 LGHDT, CDR2 YNNKEL (reference sequence). CDR3 residues: CASCPLAWTDKTGANVLTF. DNA for the CDR3: TGTGCCAGCTGCCCTCTTGCTTGGACAGATAAAACTGGGGCCAACGTCCTGACTTTC.

Only a few counts were recorded for this clonotype. This sequence joins TRBV7-6 and TRBJ2-7; D is perhaps TRBD1 or TRBD2 (5 bases each). The V and J ends lost 1 base and 7 bases respectively, with 14 bases between them. The germline CDR1 and CDR2 sequences are SGHVS and FNYEAQ. The CDR3 is 14 residues long. CDR3 in DNA: TGTGCCAGCAGCTTAGGTCCGGGGCCGGAAGAGCAGTACTTC. Its protein product is CASSLGPGPEEQYF.

There are many counts of this clonotype. The V gene is TRBV10-3, the J gene TRBJ2-3; the match to TRBD2 covers 10 bases. Germline V gives CDR1 ENHRY, CDR2 SYGVKD. Trimming cost V 3 bases and J 3 bases; bases outside gene matches: 6. CDR3 size: 16 residues. The CDR3 region has the DNA TGTGCCATCAGTGAATCAGCGGGGGGGCGAACAGATACGCAGTATTTT. Its translation is CAISESAGGRTDTQYF.

This clonotype came up many times. This chain connects TRBV5-6 to TRBJ2-7; no reliable D call. V was shortened by 0 bases and J by 7 bases, with 11 bases between the two germline ends. Germline loops: CDR1 SGHDT, CDR2 YYEEEE. CDR3 length: 13 residues. The CDR3 loop reads CASSLGPNREQYF. DNA of the CDR3: TGTGCCAGCAGCTTGGGACCGAACCGAGAGCAGTACTTC.